This is a list of T cell receptor beta chains from one sample in a study of PD-L1 blockade in urothelial cancer. Clones were sequenced by immunoSEQ multiplex PCR, and TCRdb holds only the in-frame ones, with some missing. The repertoire has around 51,000 clones, 86% of them found once; the top ten carry roughly 16%. Source: PBMCs, taken around atezolizumab (anti-PD-L1) treatment. Source of these receptors: a man aged 60-69 years with urothelial cancer. Both conserved end residues are part of each CDR3. The D gene is left open where the match is weak. Part of the rows lack a size; the others show once, few, many or a class for expanded clones.

V gene: TRBV19; J gene: TRBJ1-3; D gene: .; clone size: .; CDR3 protein: CASSIRDSGNTIYF; CDR3 DNA: TGTGCCAGTAGTATTCGGGACTCTGGAAACACCATATATTTT
V gene: TRBV29-1; J gene: TRBJ2-7; D gene: TRBD2; clone size: .; CDR3 protein: CSVDPGTSGSYEQYF; CDR3 DNA: TGCAGCGTTGACCCGGGGACTAGCGGGAGCTACGAGCAGTACTTC
V gene: TRBV6-6; J gene: TRBJ2-5; D gene: .; clone size: .; CDR3 protein: CASSPTETQYF; CDR3 DNA: TGTGCCAGCAGCCCTACTGAGACCCAGTACTTC
V gene: TRBV19; J gene: TRBJ1-5; D gene: .; clone size: .; CDR3 protein: CASSRSGTALMNNQPQHF; CDR3 DNA: TGTGCCAGTAGCCGTTCCGGGACTGCCCTTATGAACAATCAGCCCCAGCATTTT
V gene: TRBV6-5; J gene: TRBJ2-7; D gene: .; clone size: few; CDR3 protein: CASSTGLYEQYF; CDR3 DNA: TGTGCCAGCAGTACGGGACTCTACGAGCAGTACTTC
V gene: TRBV10-3; J gene: TRBJ1-2; D gene: .; clone size: .; CDR3 protein: CAISETAGRDGYTF; CDR3 DNA: TGTGCCATCAGTGAAACTGCAGGTCGCGATGGCTACACCTTC
V gene: TRBV7-2; J gene: TRBJ2-3; D gene: TRBD1; clone size: .; CDR3 protein: CASSSQGQFPPDTQYF; CDR3 DNA: TGTGCCAGCAGCTCCCAGGGACAGTTCCCCCCAGATACGCAGTATTTT
V gene: TRBV19; J gene: TRBJ2-2; D gene: TRBD1; clone size: .; CDR3 protein: CASSRQGATNTGELFF; CDR3 DNA: TGTGCCAGTAGTAGACAGGGGGCAACGAACACCGGGGAGCTGTTTTTT
V gene: TRBV12-5; J gene: TRBJ2-1; D gene: .; clone size: once; CDR3 protein: CASVQPPGISYNEQFF; CDR3 DNA: TGTGCTAGTGTTCAACCGCCGGGAATATCCTACAATGAGCAGTTCTTC
V gene: TRBV7-9; J gene: TRBJ1-2; D gene: .; clone size: .; CDR3 protein: CASTDDRYGAGYTF; CDR3 DNA: TGTGCCAGCACCGACGACAGGTATGGGGCTGGCTACACCTTC